This T cell receptor beta chain emerged from a study of spatial heterogeneity in lung cancer. Study as a whole: Raw-read counts averaged over ten per unique TCR and UMI combination. Study-level findings and limits: Blood showed ubiquitous tumor TCRs more often at resection than at routine follow-up.

Time point defined: sample taken at primary tumor resection. TCRs were sequenced from unsorted whole RNA of tumor, nontumor lung or PBMC. The donors were about 67 patients with non-small cell lung cancer that was early-stage and untreated. Trimming cost V 7 bases and J 0 bases, with 19 bases left between them. The germline V gene encodes CDR1 MDHEN and CDR2 SYDVKM. The CDR3 is 17 amino acids. Carried by each TCR cDNA molecule was a unique molecular identifier. TCRdb re-derived calls from the 5' RACE reads in MiXCR, one entry per CDR3 protein. The table lists around 24,000 distinct CDR3 sequences, over 10% of them singletons. Ten or more counts support this clonotype. No antigen is known for it.

The receptor's source is a female donor with early-stage non-small cell lung cancer. The chain combines TRBV28 with TRBJ2-1; tentatively, D is TRBD2 (6 bases). Sequencing used PBMCs, obtained at surgery. Here the CDR3 DNA reads TGTGCCAGCACCTCGTCCGGGACTCCTAGCTCCTACAATGAGCAGTTCTTC. Its protein is CASTSSGTPSSYNEQFF. The whole variable domain, filled in from reference TRBV28 and TRBJ2-1, reads DVKVTQSSRYLVKRTGEKVFLECVQDMDHENMFWYRQDPGLGLRLIYFSYDVKMKEKGDIPEGYSVSREKKERFSLILESASTNQTSMYLCASTSSGTPSSYNEQFFGPGTRLTVL.